This T cell receptor beta chain was obtained from a study of vaccination effects on CD4 cells after COVID-19. Background on the study: The vaccine given was either BNT162b2 or mRNA-1273, in two doses.

CDR3 length: 13 residues. V shed 2 bases and J shed 4 bases, with 8 bases lying between them. Germline V lookup: CDR1 SNHLY, CDR2 FYNNEI. Ahead of sequencing, the ViraFEST assay grew antigen-specific CD4+ T cells using viral peptide pools. Subsequent to 10 days of culture, CD4+ T cells were isolated. Vaccine recipients lacked prior SARS-CoV-2 infection and had negative nucleocapsid antibodies. Around 2.2 million PBMC were seeded per well and grown in the presence of 10 IU/ml IL-2 and about 10 ug/ml peptides. On days 3 and 7, fresh IL-2 medium replaced half the medium. Worth noting for this clone: Its antigen is not known.

Measured with immunoSEQ multiplex PCR; TCRdb has only the in-frame clones, and not every one. The sample yields about 73,000 clones, around 79% seen once. The clonotype comes from a human donor who received a COVID-19 vaccine. The specimen comprised CD4+ T cells from PBMCs cultured with SARS-CoV-2 spike peptides, sampled before COVID-19 vaccination. J is TRBJ1-1 and V is TRBV2; D gene uncertain. CDR3 amino acids: CASSENPRTEAFF. Here the CDR3 DNA reads TGTGCCAGCAGTGAAAACCCACGCACTGAAGCTTTCTTT.